These 25 T cell receptor beta chains were all obtained from the same sample, sequenced in a study of blood T cells in healthy people across ages. Then a second PCR, running about 6 to 12 cycles, was carried out with a sample-barcoded 5' primer and a J-beta primer mix. TCRdb passed the 5' RACE reads through MiXCR, listing each CDR3 protein once. The data contain 590,000 or so distinct CDR3 sequences, about 30% of them singletons. Sequenced: blood. The receptors were sampled from an elderly woman in good health.

The rearrangement joins TRBV5-1 to TRBJ2-5; 9 positions agree with TRBD2. Germline V gene sequence: CDR1 SGHRS, CDR2 YFSETQ. V shed 3 bases, J shed 5 bases, and the junction held 5 bases outside the gene matches. This CDR3 spans 14 amino acids. This chain's CDR3 is CASSWRAGGETQYF. In DNA form, the CDR3 reads TGCGCCAGCAGCTGGCGGGCGGGAGGGGAGACCCAGTACTTC.

This clonotype was counted a few times. The chain links TRBV20-1 to TRBJ1-1; TRBD1 matches at 9 bases. Trimming at V came to 3 bases and at J to 6 bases, leaving 8 bases not matched to a gene. The CDR3 covers 14 residues. Germline loops: CDR1 DFQATT, CDR2 SNEGSKA (reference sequence). CDR3 sequence: CSARMETGGPEAFF. The DNA of the CDR3 is TGCAGTGCTAGGATGGAGACAGGGGGTCCTGAAGCTTTCTTT.

About this clonotype itself: The junction departs from the called germline gene at one end, perhaps through a read error. DNA of the CDR3: TGTGCCAGCAGTGACTCTAGCGGGGGCTACAATGAGCAGGTCTTC. Its translation: CASSDSSGGYNEQVF. The V gene is TRBV6-4, the J gene TRBJ2-1, with 9 positions matching TRBD2. The germline CDR1 and CDR2 sequences are MRHNA and SNTAGT. The CDR3 is made up of 15 amino acids.

With regard to this clonotype: One end of the junction is discordant with germline, which a read error may explain. The V gene is TRBV20-1, the J gene TRBJ1-4; no firm D call. The CDR3 runs to 14 residues. Per germline, CDR1 DFQATT and CDR2 SNEGSKA (reference sequence). CDR3 protein: CSAEFRSSNEQLFF. CDR3 DNA: TGCAGTGCTGAGTTCCGGAGCTCTAATGAACAACTGTTTTTT.

This clonotype was seen a handful of times. This chain links TRBV5-1 with TRBJ2-3, with 7 nucleotides matching TRBD2. Germline loops: CDR1 SGHRS, CDR2 YFSETQ. This CDR3 is built from 14 residues. The ends lost 6 bases at V and 1 base at J; junction bases unmatched: 5. CDR3 protein: CASTITSGTDTQYF. The CDR3 region has the DNA TGCGCCAGCACCATAACTAGCGGCACAGATACGCAGTATTTT. Complete variable domain (other parts from reference TRBV5-1 and TRBJ2-3): KAGVTQTPRYLIKTRGQQVTLSCSPISGHRSVSWYQQTPGQGLQFLFEYFSETQRNKGNFPGRFSGRQFSNSRSEMNVSTLELGDSALYLCASTITSGTDTQYFGPGTRLTVL.

The CDR3, as DNA: TGTGCCAGCAGTCCAAGGAGGGGGTGGAATCAGCCCCAGCATTTT. As protein: CASSPRRGWNQPQHF. The gene calls are TRBV27 and TRBJ1-5; D might be TRBD1 (6 bases). Germline V CDR1 and CDR2: MNHEY, SMNVEV (reference sequence). V was clipped by 5 bases and J by 4 bases, with 15 bases between them. The CDR3 loop spans 15 amino acids.

This clonotype occurred many times. The chain couples TRBV7-2 to TRBJ2-5; 7 bases align to TRBD1. V was pared by 4 bases and J by 5 bases, with 7 bases of the junction left unmatched. The CDR3 runs 14 residues. Germline CDR1 SGHTA, CDR2 FQGNSA. As DNA, the CDR3 is TGTGCCAGCAGCTACACAGGGGCGGCGGAGACCCAGTACTTC. This translates into CASSYTGAAETQYF.

This clonotype was seen ten or more times. V usage is TRBV5-5 and J usage is TRBJ2-5, with TRBD2 matching over 11 bases. The CDR3 is made up of 15 amino acids. The germline gives CDR1 SGHKS, CDR2 YYEKEE (reference sequence). The J segment lost 4 bases and the V segment lost 5 bases, leaving 7 bases of the junction unmatched. The CDR3 loop is CASRPALAGAETQYF. The CDR3 DNA is TGTGCCAGCAGGCCCGCACTAGCGGGGGCAGAGACCCAGTACTTC.

This clonotype showed up just a few times. CDR3 nucleotide sequence: TGTGCCAGCAGCTTGTACGCTTACCAGTTCTTC. The encoded protein is CASSLYAYQFF. V and J are TRBV5-4 and TRBJ2-1; D is unclear. V lost 1 base, J lost 13 bases, and 9 bases lay in between. CDR3 length: 11 residues. From germline, CDR1 is SGHNT and CDR2 YYREEE (reference sequence).

This rearrangement joins TRBV25-1 to TRBJ2-2; TRBD1 agrees at 7 bases. Germline V gene lookup returns CDR1 MGHDK and CDR2 SYGVNS. V was pared by 3 bases and J by 1 base, with 2 bases of the junction left unmatched. This CDR3 region has 15 residues. The CDR3 sequence is CASSETGLNTGELFF. CDR3 DNA: TGTGCCAGCAGTGAGACAGGGTTGAACACCGGGGAGCTGTTTTTT.

Regarding this clonotype: This may be a read error, as it is one base from a much larger clone. This sequence joins TRBV14 and TRBJ2-7; D uncertain. This CDR3 has 13 residues. Germline V gene lookup returns CDR1 SGHDN and CDR2 FVKESK. The CDR3 here is CASSQALSYGQYF. In DNA form, the CDR3 reads TGTGCCAGCAGCCAGGCCCTTTCCTACGGGCAGTACTTC.

This clonotype was seen at least ten times. V gene TRBV4-3 combines with J gene TRBJ2-3, with D maybe TRBD2 (6 bases). Trimming cost V 0 bases and J 0 bases, with 16 bases left between them. The CDR3 has 18 amino acids. CDR1 and CDR2 from the germline V gene are LGHNA and YSLEER. As DNA, the CDR3 is TGCGCCAGCAGCCAAGAACCTCCGGGGGACCCTAGCACAGATACGCAGTATTTT. This encodes CASSQEPPGDPSTDTQYF.

Points on this clonotype: With a much larger clone just one base away, this may be a read error. The V gene is TRBV20-1, the J gene TRBJ2-5; D remains unclear. The germline V gene has CDR1 DFQATT and CDR2 SNEGSKA (reference sequence). The CDR3 covers 12 residues. Here the CDR3 reads CRASDFQKTQYF. In DNA form, the CDR3 reads TGCAGGGCTAGTGACTTCCAAAAGACCCAGTACTTC.

This clonotype was seen ten or more times. The rearrangement joins TRBV20-1 to TRBJ1-1; D call uncertain. The germline V and J ends were trimmed by 6 bases and 1 base, with 27 bases remaining between them. The germline V gene encodes CDR1 DFQATT and CDR2 SNEGSKA (reference sequence). The CDR3 is 18 residues long. The CDR3 reads CSAPSATSTDPENTEAFF. CDR3 DNA sequence: TGCAGTGCGCCCTCCGCCACCTCGACGGACCCCGAGAACACTGAAGCTTTCTTT.

For this clonotype: The CDR3 ends on some other residue instead of the conserved phenylalanine or tryptophan, so this is likely a read error. V gene TRBV7-2 combines with J gene TRBJ2-5; no clear D. Looked up from germline, CDR1 is SGHTA and CDR2 is FQGNSA. Trimming cost V 2 bases and J 0 bases, with 7 bases left between them. The CDR3 spans 14 residues. The CDR3: CASSLPPNQETQYV. DNA of the CDR3: TGTGCCAGCAGCTTACCCCCCAACCAAGAGACCCAGTACGTC.

The chain employs TRBV20-1 and TRBJ2-7; 10 bases align to TRBD2. Germline V gene data show CDR1 as DFQATT and CDR2 as SNEGSKA (reference sequence). The V segment lost 2 bases and the J segment 0 bases; nucleotides outside the gene matches: 4. This CDR3 contains 15 residues. Written as DNA, the CDR3 is TGCAGTGCTAGACTCGGGACTAGCGACTCCTACGAGCAGTACTTC. Translated: CSARLGTSDSYEQYF.

This sequence joins TRBV5-1 and TRBJ1-4; no reliable D call. With 4 bases removed from V and 2 bases from J, the gap between germline ends came to 9 bases. Germline CDR1 is SGHRS and CDR2 is YFSETQ. The CDR3 contains 14 residues. CDR3 bases: TGCGCCAGCAGCGCTGGGTGGACTAATGAAAAACTGTTTTTT. Residues: CASSAGWTNEKLFF.

This clonotype appeared a few times. The chain links TRBV10-3 to TRBJ2-2, with TRBD1 matching over 7 bases. Germline assignment: CDR1 ENHRY and CDR2 SYGVKD. CDR3 length equals 15 residues. Losses at the gene ends were 6 bases for V and 0 bases for J; bases not matched to a gene: 4. The CDR3 nucleotides are TGTGCCATCAGGTCAGGGGGTTCGAACACCGGGGAGCTGTTTTTT. It translates to CAIRSGGSNTGELFF.

A word on this clonotype: A read error is likely, as this CDR3 ends without the conserved phenylalanine or tryptophan. The limits of the CDR3 on the DNA are not certain, so only TCRdb's listed CDR3 is given. The chain employs TRBV7-2 and TRBJ2-1; TRBD1 is the table's D call and was not checked against the DNA. Germline V CDR1 and CDR2: SGHTA, FQGNSA. The CDR3 contains 17 residues when both ends are counted. CDR3 protein: CASSLAKGGTGDNEKFI.

A note on this clonotype: Possible read error: a much larger clone is one base away. The chain links TRBV6-6 to TRBJ2-5; tentative D call: TRBD2 (5 bases). The CDR3 runs to 12 residues. Germline V gene lookup returns CDR1 MNHNY and CDR2 SVGAGI (reference sequence). Trimming removed 6 bases from V and 9 bases from J, with 14 bases in between. CDR3 loop: CASSWSQEAQYF. CDR3 DNA: TGTGCCAGCAGCTGGTCCCAGGAGGCCCAGTACTTC.

This clonotype has a handful of counts. The V and J genes are TRBV6-2 or TRBV6-3 and TRBJ2-5; TRBD1 agrees at 7 bases. Germline CDR1 and CDR2: MNHEY and SVGEGT. This CDR3 contains 15 residues. Trimming took 8 bases from V and 0 from J; bases not matched to a gene: 9. The CDR3 nucleotides read TGTGCCAGCGGTTCCCTACAGGGGTACCAAGAGACCCAGTACTTC. Amino acid sequence: CASGSLQGYQETQYF.

This clonotype has more than one count but fewer than ten. This sequence joins TRBV7-2 and TRBJ2-7, with 9 nucleotides matching TRBD2. The J call may be incorrect, as the DNA end agrees better with TRBJ2-5. Per the germline V gene, CDR1 is SGHTA and CDR2 is FQGNSA. The CDR3 length is 15 residues. The CDR3 protein is CASSLAGSGRETQYF. DNA of the CDR3: TGTGCCAGCAGCTTAGCGGGTAGCGGGAGAGAGACCCAGTACTTC.

This clonotype was recorded many times. The J gene is TRBJ1-5, the V gene TRBV15; 7 bases map to TRBD1. With V trimmed by 1 base and J by 1 base, 4 bases remained unmatched. From germline, CDR1 is LNHNV and CDR2 YYDKDF (reference sequence). The CDR3 contains 16 residues. CDR3 in amino acids: CATSRATGVSNQPQHF. DNA for the CDR3: TGTGCCACCAGCAGAGCAACAGGGGTAAGCAATCAGCCCCAGCATTTT.

The J gene is TRBJ2-1, the V gene TRBV5-8; D gene unclear. This CDR3 region has 13 residues. Per the germline V gene, CDR1 is SGHTS and CDR2 is YDEGEE. The V end lost 6 bases, the J end lost 7 bases, and 14 bases lay between the germline ends. CDR3 residues: CASKDPHENEQFF. In DNA form, the CDR3 reads TGTGCCAGCAAGGACCCGCACGAGAATGAGCAGTTCTTC.

Many counts were recorded for this clonotype. The chain is built from TRBV20-1 and TRBJ2-1; 12 positions agree with TRBD1. Germline trimming cut 0 bases from V and 9 bases from J; bases unmatched to any gene: 9. This CDR3 region has 16 residues. CDR1 is DFQATT and CDR2 is SNEGSKA in the germline V gene (reference sequence). The CDR3 loop reads CSARDFMGQGAGEQFF. The CDR3 DNA reads as TGCAGTGCTAGAGATTTCATGGGACAGGGGGCGGGTGAGCAGTTCTTC.